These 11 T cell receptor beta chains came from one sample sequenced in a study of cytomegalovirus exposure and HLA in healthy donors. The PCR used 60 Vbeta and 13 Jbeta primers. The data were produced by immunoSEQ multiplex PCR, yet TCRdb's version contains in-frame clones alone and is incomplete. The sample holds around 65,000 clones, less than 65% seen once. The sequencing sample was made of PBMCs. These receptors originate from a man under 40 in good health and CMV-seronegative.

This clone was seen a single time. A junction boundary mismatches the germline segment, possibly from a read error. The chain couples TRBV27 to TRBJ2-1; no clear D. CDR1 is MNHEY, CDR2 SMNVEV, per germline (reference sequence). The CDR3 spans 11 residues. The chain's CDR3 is CASRTGGLAVF. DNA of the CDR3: TGTGCCAGCAGGACCGGTGGTCTCGCGGTCTTC.

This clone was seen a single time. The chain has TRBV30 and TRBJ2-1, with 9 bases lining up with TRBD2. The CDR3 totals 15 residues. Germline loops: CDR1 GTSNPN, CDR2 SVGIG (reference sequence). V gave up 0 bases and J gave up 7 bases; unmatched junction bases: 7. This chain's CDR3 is CAWSVFSGGSNEQFF. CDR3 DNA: TGTGCCTGGAGTGTATTTAGCGGGGGTTCGAATGAGCAGTTCTTC. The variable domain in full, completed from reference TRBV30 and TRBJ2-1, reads SQTIHQWPATLVQPVGSPLSLECTVEGTSNPNLYWYRQAAGRGLQLLFYSVGIGQISSEVPQNLSASRPQDRQFILSSKKLLLSDSGFYLCAWSVFSGGSNEQFFGPGTRLTVL.

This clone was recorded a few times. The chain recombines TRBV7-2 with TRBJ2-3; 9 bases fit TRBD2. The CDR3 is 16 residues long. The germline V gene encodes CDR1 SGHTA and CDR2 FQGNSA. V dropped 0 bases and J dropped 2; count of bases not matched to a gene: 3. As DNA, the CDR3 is TGTGCCAGCAGCTTAGCCGGACTAGCGTCCACAGATACGCAGTATTTT. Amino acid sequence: CASSLAGLASTDTQYF.

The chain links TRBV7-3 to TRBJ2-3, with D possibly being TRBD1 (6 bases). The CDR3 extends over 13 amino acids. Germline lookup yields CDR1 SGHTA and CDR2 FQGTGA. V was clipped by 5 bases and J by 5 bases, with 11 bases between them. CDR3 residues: CASSPWGRDTQYF. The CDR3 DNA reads TGTGCCAGCAGCCCGTGGGGGCGAGATACGCAGTATTTT.

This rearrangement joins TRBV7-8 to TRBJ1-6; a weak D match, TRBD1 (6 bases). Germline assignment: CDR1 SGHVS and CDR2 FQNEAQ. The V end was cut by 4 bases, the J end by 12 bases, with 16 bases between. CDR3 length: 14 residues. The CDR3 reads CASSWTGGVEPLHF. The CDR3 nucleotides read TGTGCCAGCAGCTGGACGGGGGGCGTGGAACCCCTCCACTTT. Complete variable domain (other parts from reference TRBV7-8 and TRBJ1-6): GAGVSQSPRYKVAKRGQDVALRCDPISGHVSLFWYQQALGQGPEFLTYFQNEAQLDKSGLPSDRFFAERPEGSVSTLKIQRTQQEDSAVYLCASSWTGGVEPLHFGNGTRLTVT.

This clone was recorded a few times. The CDR3 DNA sequence: TGTGCCAGCAGTTACACGGGGGTCGGGGCCAACGTCCTGACTTTC. Translation: CASSYTGVGANVLTF. This chain uses TRBV6-6 with TRBJ2-6, with a possible D match to TRBD2 (6 bases). The CDR3 loop spans 15 amino acids. With 2 bases removed from V and 4 bases from J, the gap between germline ends came to 9 bases. The V gene's germline CDR1 is MNHNY and CDR2 SVGAGI (reference sequence).

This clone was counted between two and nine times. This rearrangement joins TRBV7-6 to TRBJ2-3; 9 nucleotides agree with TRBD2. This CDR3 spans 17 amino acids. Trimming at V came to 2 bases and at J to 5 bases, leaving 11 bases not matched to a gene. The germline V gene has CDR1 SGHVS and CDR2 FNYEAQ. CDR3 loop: CASSLSTSGSVGDTQYF. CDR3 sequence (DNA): TGTGCCAGCAGCTTAAGTACTAGCGGGTCAGTGGGAGATACGCAGTATTTT.

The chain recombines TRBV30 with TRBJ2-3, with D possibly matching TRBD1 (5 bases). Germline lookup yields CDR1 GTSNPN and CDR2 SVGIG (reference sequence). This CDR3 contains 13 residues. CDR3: CAGEGASTDTQYF. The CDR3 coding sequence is TGTGCTGGGGAAGGGGCTAGCACAGATACGCAGTATTTT.

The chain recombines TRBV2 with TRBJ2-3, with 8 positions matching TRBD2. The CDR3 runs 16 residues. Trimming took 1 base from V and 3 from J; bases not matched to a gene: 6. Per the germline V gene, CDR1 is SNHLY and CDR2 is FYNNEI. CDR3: CASSEEAGDGTDTQYF. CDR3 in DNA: TGTGCCAGCAGTGAAGAAGCGGGGGATGGGACAGATACGCAGTATTTT.

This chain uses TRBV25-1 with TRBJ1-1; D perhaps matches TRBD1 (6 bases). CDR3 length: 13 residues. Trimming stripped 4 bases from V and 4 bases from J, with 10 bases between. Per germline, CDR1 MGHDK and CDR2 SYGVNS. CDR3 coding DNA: TGTGCCAGCAGTGCAGGGGAGGGCACTGAAGCTTTCTTT. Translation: CASSAGEGTEAFF.

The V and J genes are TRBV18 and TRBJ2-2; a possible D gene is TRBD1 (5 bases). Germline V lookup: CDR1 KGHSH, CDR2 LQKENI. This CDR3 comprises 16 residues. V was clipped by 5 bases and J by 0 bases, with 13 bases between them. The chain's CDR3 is CASSTAGYANTGELFF. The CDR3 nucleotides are TGTGCCAGCTCAACAGCAGGGTACGCGAACACCGGGGAGCTGTTTTTT.